The entry that follows covers one T cell receptor (beta chain) sequence. Its recognized antigen is unknown. Base qualities were left out, and no much larger clone turns up one base away. The junction shows trimming of 4 bases on V and 6 bases on J, plus 15 bases between the germline ends. The CDR1 and CDR2 encoded by the germline V gene are MDHEN and SYDVKM. Its CDR3 holds 14 amino acids, cysteine through phenylalanine. Only the CDR3 DNA stays, 42 bases, in frame from base 1. This record belongs to a study of lymphopenia after photon versus proton radiotherapy (dated by TCRdb to between 2018 and 2021). Notes on the research overall: The study compared the immunological effects of photon versus proton radiation therapy in patients with gastrointestinal tumors who developed high-grade lymphopenia. A cohort of around 20 patients with gastrointestinal tumors who received either photon or proton therapy and subsequently developed lymphopenia was included. The goal of the study was to characterize the differences between the two radiation modalities in how they affect the immune system. Results and caveats for the whole study, not just this receptor: After the lymphocyte count nadir, photon-treated repertoires showed oligoclonal expansion, especially of CD8+ Temra cells, which drove the drop in diversity. During treatment, patients who received photon therapy lost naive T cells and TCR diversity and gained effector/memory populations, whereas patients who received proton therapy remained relatively stable. The survival association was examined only in patients who died, and the authors described better survival with proton therapy as a possibility, not as a demonstrated result. Across the cohort, an inverse correlation was found between a larger post-nadir drop in TCR diversity and overall survival time among patients who died.

The library was prepared using the immunoSEQ multiplex PCR assay. T cell repertoires were profiled with deep sequencing of rearranged TCR beta loci together with multiparametric flow cytometry. TCRdb's version of the immuneACCESS table is confined to in-frame rearrangements and falls short of the full clone set. An unresolved V gene accounts for under half of the shortfall where checked; the remainder is of unknown origin. The sample profile shows about 50,000 clones; roughly 90% of them were found once. Approximately 18% of the sample belongs to the ten largest clones. This receptor chain uses TRBV28 and TRBJ1-2, and perhaps TRBD1 as D gene, on 6 matching bases. The sequence derives from a woman aged 35 to 49 with cholangiocarcinoma. This material consisted of peripheral blood, taken from a patient treated with photon-based radiotherapy. The nucleotide sequence reads TGTGCCAGCAGTTCCCCAGGGGCTTCCCATGGCTACACCTTC. It specifies CASSSPGASHGYTF.